One and the same sample provided the 17 T cell receptor beta chains below, sequenced in a study of memory CD4+ T cells and cytomegalovirus serostatus. Clones were read by immunoSEQ multiplex PCR, and TCRdb kept only the in-frame ones, dropping some. Of over 45,000 clones listed, 82% are singletons. The sort gate was single viable CD3+CD4+CD8-CD45RO+ cells for memory CD4+ T cells. Sequencing input: memory CD4+ T cells from blood. These receptors all come from an adult in good health and CMV-seronegative.

The chain combines TRBV11-2 with TRBJ2-1; D might be TRBD1 (5 bases). CDR1 is SGHAT and CDR2 is FQNNGV in the germline V gene. The CDR3 has 13 residues. V gave up 6 bases and J gave up 12 bases, with 18 bases separating them. The CDR3 here is CASSPFGAFGQFF. CDR3 in DNA: TGTGCCAGCAGTCCATTTGGGGCCTTCGGGCAGTTCTTC.

The chain joins TRBV15 to TRBJ1-5, with D perhaps TRBD1 (5 bases). The CDR3 has 16 amino acids. V gave up 3 bases and J gave up 1 base, with 13 bases separating them. Germline V lookup: CDR1 LNHNV, CDR2 YYDKDF (reference sequence). CDR3 sequence reads: CATSRSRGGSNQPQHF. CDR3 nucleotides: TGTGCCACCAGCAGGTCTCGGGGGGGGAGCAATCAGCCCCAGCATTTT.

The genes are TRBV30 and TRBJ1-2; 8 bases are a match to TRBD1. V lost 5 bases and J lost 8; bases outside the gene matches: 10. The CDR3 length is 13 residues. Germline-derived CDR1 and CDR2 are GTSNPN and SVGIG (reference sequence). The CDR3 DNA sequence: TGTGCCTGGTACCGGGACAGGCCAAAAGGCTACACCTTC. Amino acid sequence: CAWYRDRPKGYTF.

This clone was picked up a small number of times. Other DNA sequences in the sample encode the same CDR3. The CDR3 DNA is TGTGCCAGCTCACCACCGGGTGGATATGGCTACACCTTC. Amino acid sequence: CASSPPGGYGYTF. The V and J genes are TRBV18 and TRBJ1-2; D not resolved. Deletions cut 0 bases from V and 5 bases from J, with 7 bases between. This CDR3 is built from 13 residues. The germline V gene encodes CDR1 KGHSH and CDR2 LQKENI.

This clone was seen more than once but under ten times. The V call is TRBV2, the J call TRBJ1-6; a weak D match, TRBD1 (6 bases). V was trimmed by 4 bases and J by 10 bases, leaving 11 bases between them. Germline CDR1 reads SNHLY; CDR2 reads FYNNEI. This CDR3 has 13 residues. The chain's CDR3 is CASSGNRDSPLHF. CDR3 bases: TGTGCCAGCAGTGGTAACAGGGACTCACCCCTCCACTTT. Full variable domain (remainder filled in from reference TRBV2 and TRBJ1-6): EPEVTQTPSHQVTQMGQEVILRCVPISNHLYFYWYRQILGQKVEFLVSFYNNEISEKSEIFDDQFSVERPDGSNFTLKIRSTKLEDSAMYFCASSGNRDSPLHFGNGTRLTVT.

The chain joins TRBV2 to TRBJ2-7; the D gene is possibly TRBD1 (6 bases). The CDR3 is 12 amino acids. Germline lookup yields CDR1 SNHLY and CDR2 FYNNEI. Trimming pared 6 bases from V and 6 bases from J, leaving 12 bases between. CDR3 loop: CASRTTGTEQYF. As DNA, the CDR3 is TGTGCCAGCAGGACAACAGGGACCGAGCAGTACTTC.

The genes are TRBV6-6 and TRBJ1-3; D gene ambiguous. Trimming stripped 2 bases from V and 4 bases from J, with 9 bases between. CDR3 length equals 14 residues. Per germline, CDR1 MNHNY and CDR2 SVGAGI (reference sequence). CDR3 coding DNA: TGTGCCAGCAGTTACCCTGAAAGGGGAAACACCATATATTTT. Amino acids: CASSYPERGNTIYF.

This sequence joins TRBV7-9 and TRBJ2-5; perhaps TRBD2 as D (5 bases). Trimming left V 5 bases short and J 4 bases short, with 14 bases between. The CDR3 covers 14 residues. Germline CDR1 and CDR2: SEHNR and FQNEAQ (reference sequence). This CDR3 is CASSPGISGETQYF. The DNA of the CDR3 is TGTGCCAGCAGCCCCGGGATCAGCGGAGAGACCCAGTACTTC.

This chain connects TRBV7-8 to TRBJ1-1; D perhaps matches TRBD1 (6 bases). CDR3 length equals 11 residues. V lost 4 bases and J lost 10, with 10 bases in between. Per germline, CDR1 SGHVS and CDR2 FQNEAQ. The CDR3 protein is CASSYDRLAFF. The CDR3 region has the DNA TGTGCCAGCAGCTATGACAGGTTAGCTTTCTTT.

The rearrangement joins TRBV11-1 to TRBJ2-7; no clear D. V shed 2 bases and J shed 7 bases, with 6 bases lying between them. The CDR3 spans 11 residues. Germline V gene lookup returns CDR1 SGHAT and CDR2 FQDESV (reference sequence). The CDR3 is CASSLSWEQYF. Here the CDR3 DNA reads TGTGCCAGCAGCTTAAGTTGGGAGCAGTACTTC.

The chain has TRBV5-6 and TRBJ2-5; D could derive from TRBD1 or TRBD2 (5 bases each). The CDR3 runs to 15 residues. Trimming removed 0 bases at V and 1 base at J, with 10 bases between. CDR1 is SGHDT, CDR2 YYEEEE, per germline. The CDR3 spells CASSLARGPQETQYF. DNA for the CDR3: TGTGCCAGCAGCTTGGCGAGGGGACCCCAAGAGACCCAGTACTTC.

The rearrangement links TRBV9 to TRBJ1-2; a possible D gene is TRBD1 (6 bases). Trimming removed 0 bases from V and 5 bases from J, with 20 bases in between. The CDR3 loop spans 17 amino acids. Germline values: CDR1 SGDLS, CDR2 YYNGEE. CDR3 in DNA: TGTGCCAGCAGCGTAGGCCCCCCCGGGGGGGCCGGATATGGCTACACCTTC. It yields the protein CASSVGPPGGAGYGYTF.

The chain employs TRBV2 and TRBJ2-7; TRBD2 is a possible D gene (5 bases). Germline V gene sequence: CDR1 SNHLY, CDR2 FYNNEI. Trimming removed 2 bases at V and 4 bases at J, with 9 bases between. The CDR3 consists of 13 residues. DNA for the CDR3: TGTGCCAGCAGTGAAAGGAGGTTGTACGAGCAGTACTTC. It is translated as CASSERRLYEQYF. Supplemented by reference TRBV2 and TRBJ2-7, the full variable domain reads EPEVTQTPSHQVTQMGQEVILRCVPISNHLYFYWYRQILGQKVEFLVSFYNNEISEKSEIFDDQFSVERPDGSNFTLKIRSTKLEDSAMYFCASSERRLYEQYFGPGTRLTVT.

This clone appeared a few times. The rearrangement joins TRBV5-5 to TRBJ2-7, with D unresolved. The CDR3 loop spans 12 amino acids. V was pared by 1 base and J by 3 bases, with 5 bases between. The V gene's germline CDR1 is SGHKS and CDR2 YYEKEE (reference sequence). The CDR3 DNA reads as TGTGCCAGCAGCTTGACAGTCTACGAGCAGTACTTC. It is translated as CASSLTVYEQYF.

As regards this clone: The identical CDR3 is also encoded by other nucleotide sequences in the sample. This chain links TRBV5-1 with TRBJ2-1; D is unclear. Trimming pared 4 bases from V and 0 bases from J, leaving 5 bases between. Germline CDR1 reads SGHRS; CDR2 reads YFSETQ. The length of the CDR3 is 13 residues. The CDR3 protein is CASSGPSYNEQFF. The CDR3 DNA reads TGCGCCAGCAGCGGTCCCTCCTACAATGAGCAGTTCTTC.

This clone turned up a few times. The J gene is TRBJ1-2, the V gene TRBV7-2; 9 bases align to TRBD1. Losses at the gene ends were 1 base for V and 7 bases for J; bases not matched to a gene: 7. CDR3 length equals 15 residues. Germline V lookup: CDR1 SGHTA, CDR2 FQGNSA. The CDR3 region has the DNA TGTGCCAGCAGCTTAGGAGGACAGGGGACGTCTGGCTACACCTTC. It is translated as CASSLGGQGTSGYTF.

J is TRBJ2-1 and V is TRBV30, with a possible D match to TRBD2 (6 bases). Germline CDR1 and CDR2: GTSNPN and SVGIG (reference sequence). CDR3 size: 14 residues. V was cut by 0 bases and J by 8 bases, with 14 bases left in between. The CDR3 spells CAWSVRTSRYEQFF. Written as DNA, the CDR3 is TGTGCCTGGAGTGTACGAACTAGCCGCTATGAGCAGTTCTTC.